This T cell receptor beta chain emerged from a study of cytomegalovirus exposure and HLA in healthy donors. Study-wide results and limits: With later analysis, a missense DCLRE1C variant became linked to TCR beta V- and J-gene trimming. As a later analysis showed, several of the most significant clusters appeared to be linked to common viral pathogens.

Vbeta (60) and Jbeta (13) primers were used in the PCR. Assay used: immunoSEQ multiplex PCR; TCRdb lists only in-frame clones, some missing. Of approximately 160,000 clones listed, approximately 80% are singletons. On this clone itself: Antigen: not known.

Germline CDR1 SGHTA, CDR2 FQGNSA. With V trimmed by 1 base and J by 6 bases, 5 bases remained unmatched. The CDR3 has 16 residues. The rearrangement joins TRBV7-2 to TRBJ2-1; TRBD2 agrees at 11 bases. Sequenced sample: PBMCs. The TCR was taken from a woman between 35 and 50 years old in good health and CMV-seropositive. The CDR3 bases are TGTGCCAGCAGCTTAGAGGCTAGCGGGGGGTTCAATGAGCAGTTCTTC. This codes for CASSLEASGGFNEQFF.